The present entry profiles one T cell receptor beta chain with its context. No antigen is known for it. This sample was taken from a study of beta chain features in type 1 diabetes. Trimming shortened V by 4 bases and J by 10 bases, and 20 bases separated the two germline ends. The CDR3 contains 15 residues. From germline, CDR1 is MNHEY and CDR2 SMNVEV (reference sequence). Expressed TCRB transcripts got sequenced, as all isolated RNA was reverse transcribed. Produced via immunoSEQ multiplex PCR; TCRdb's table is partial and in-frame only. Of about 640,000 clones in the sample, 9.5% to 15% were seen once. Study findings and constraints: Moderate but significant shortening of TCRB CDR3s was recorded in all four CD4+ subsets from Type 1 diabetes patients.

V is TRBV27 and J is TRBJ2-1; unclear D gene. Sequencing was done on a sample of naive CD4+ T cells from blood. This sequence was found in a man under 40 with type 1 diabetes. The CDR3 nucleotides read TGTGCCAGCAGTTCTCAACTGATTCGATTGACGGAGCAGTTCTTC. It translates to CASSSQLIRLTEQFF.